The 11 T cell receptor beta chains presented below share a single source sample, sequenced in a study of T cell responses to AZD1222 COVID-19 vaccine. Clones were read by immunoSEQ multiplex PCR, and TCRdb kept only the in-frame ones, dropping some. There are 190,000 or so clones in the sample; roughly 90% occur only once, and 3% to 3.5% lies in the top ten. The starting material was peripheral blood, obtained 28 days after the second AZD1222 dose. Receptors were obtained from an adult who received the AZD1222 COVID-19 vaccine.

J is TRBJ1-1 and V is TRBV30; D may be TRBD1 (5 bases). Trimming left V 3 bases short and J 2 bases short, with 10 bases between. The CDR3 is made up of 13 amino acids. The germline V gene has CDR1 GTSNPN and CDR2 SVGIG (reference sequence). The CDR3 is CAWRRGQNTEAFF. The CDR3 coding sequence is TGTGCCTGGAGGAGGGGTCAAAACACTGAAGCTTTCTTT.

This CDR3 is CASSWGAPYNEQFF. Written as DNA, the CDR3 is TGCGCCAGCAGTTGGGGGGCCCCTTACAATGAGCAGTTCTTC. The chain joins TRBV5-1 to TRBJ2-1; tentatively, D is TRBD1 or TRBD2 (6 bases each). The CDR3 consists of 14 residues. V was trimmed by 5 bases and J by 4 bases, leaving 13 bases between them. Germline CDR1 SGHRS, CDR2 YFSETQ.

In this sample, this clone turned up once. The chain employs TRBV6-4 and TRBJ2-2, with a possible D match to TRBD1 (5 bases). Trimming took 6 bases from V and 5 from J, leaving 10 bases between them. CDR3 length: 13 amino acids. CDR1 is MRHNA and CDR2 is SNTAGT in the germline V gene. The CDR3 sequence is CASRQESTGELFF. CDR3 nucleotide sequence: TGTGCCAGCAGACAGGAAAGTACCGGGGAGCTGTTTTTT.

V and J are TRBV14 and TRBJ1-3; tentatively, D is TRBD1 (6 bases). The CDR3 has 18 amino acids. With 4 bases removed from V and 0 bases from J, the gap between germline ends came to 19 bases. The germline gives CDR1 SGHDN, CDR2 FVKESK. The CDR3, as DNA: TGTGCCAGCAGCCGAAAATTCCCGACAGGCCTCTCTGGAAACACCATATATTTT. Translated: CASSRKFPTGLSGNTIYF.

This chain links TRBV18 with TRBJ1-6; 8 bases line up with TRBD1. The CDR3 length is 14 residues. V shed 6 bases and J 6 bases; nucleotides not matched to a gene: 4. From germline, CDR1 is KGHSH and CDR2 LQKENI. CDR3 sequence: CASSMTGVNSPLHF. The CDR3, as DNA: TGTGCCAGCTCCATGACAGGGGTTAATTCACCCCTCCACTTT.

The J gene is TRBJ2-1, the V gene TRBV6-2 or TRBV6-3; D is perhaps TRBD2 (6 bases). Trimming pared 5 bases from V and 0 bases from J, leaving 11 bases between. The CDR3 sequence is 15 residues long. Germline V gene lookup returns CDR1 MNHEY and CDR2 SVGEGT. The chain's CDR3 is CASSPGTVSYNEQFF. The CDR3 DNA sequence: TGTGCCAGCAGTCCCGGGACTGTCTCCTACAATGAGCAGTTCTTC.

This rearrangement joins TRBV6-5 to TRBJ1-6; D unclear. Germline CDR1 MNHEY, CDR2 SVGAGI. The CDR3 totals 14 residues. V was pared by 5 bases and J by 9 bases, with 14 bases between. CDR3 sequence (DNA): TGTGCCAGCAGTATCACACCCGCAAGTTCACCCCTCCACTTT. Amino acid sequence: CASSITPASSPLHF.

The V call is TRBV5-1, the J call TRBJ2-7, with D perhaps TRBD2 (6 bases). Germline CDR1 is SGHRS and CDR2 is YFSETQ. V lost 4 bases and J 0 bases, leaving 11 bases between the germline ends. The CDR3 has 14 residues. CDR3 in amino acids: CASSPTSFSYEQYF. The CDR3 DNA is TGCGCCAGCAGCCCTACTAGCTTCTCCTACGAGCAGTACTTC.

The gene calls are TRBV5-1 and TRBJ2-1; no firm D call. CDR3 length equals 16 residues. V was shortened by 0 bases and J by 9 bases, with 19 bases between the two germline ends. Germline V gene sequence: CDR1 SGHRS, CDR2 YFSETQ. CDR3 DNA: TGCGCCAGCAGCTTGGAATTGATAGGAGTATCGGGTGAGCAGTTCTTC. Translated: CASSLELIGVSGEQFF.

This sequence joins TRBV5-1 and TRBJ2-4; 14 bases are a match to TRBD2. The junction had 9 bases not matched to a gene; V was cut back by 4 bases and J by 6 bases. In germline, CDR1 is SGHRS, CDR2 YFSETQ. The length of the CDR3 is 17 residues. This chain's CDR3 is CASSTRLAGGAGNIQYF. The CDR3 DNA sequence: TGCGCCAGCAGCACCCGACTAGCGGGAGGGGCGGGAAACATTCAGTACTTC.

This chain connects TRBV10-2 to TRBJ1-1, with unresolved D. V lost 0 bases and J 4 bases, leaving 15 bases between the germline ends. From germline, CDR1 is WSHSY and CDR2 SAAADI. The CDR3 is made up of 16 amino acids. As DNA, the CDR3 is TGCGCCAGCAGTGAGTCGACGGGCGGTGGGCTCACTGAAGCTTTCTTT. Amino acids: CASSESTGGGLTEAFF.